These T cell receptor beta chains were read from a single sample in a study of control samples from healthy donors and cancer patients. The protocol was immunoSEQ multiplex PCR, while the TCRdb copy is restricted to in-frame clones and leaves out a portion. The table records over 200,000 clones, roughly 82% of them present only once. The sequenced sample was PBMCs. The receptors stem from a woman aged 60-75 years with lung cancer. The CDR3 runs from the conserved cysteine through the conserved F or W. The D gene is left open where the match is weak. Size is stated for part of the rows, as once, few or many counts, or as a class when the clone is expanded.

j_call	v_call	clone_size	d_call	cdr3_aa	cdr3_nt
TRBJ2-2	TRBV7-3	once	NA	CASRRDSANTGELFF	TGTGCCAGCAGGCGGGACAGCGCGAACACCGGGGAGCTGTTTTTT
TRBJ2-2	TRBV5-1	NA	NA	CASSLAQPNTGELFF	TGCGCCAGCAGCTTGGCCCAGCCGAACACCGGGGAGCTGTTTTTT
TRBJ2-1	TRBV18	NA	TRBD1	CASSPGQAAYNEQFF	TGTGCCAGCTCTCCGGGACAGGCTGCCTACAATGAGCAGTTCTTC
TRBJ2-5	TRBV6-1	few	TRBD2	CASSEVSGGPGKTQYF	TGTGCCAGCAGTGAAGTCAGCGGGGGGCCCGGAAAGACCCAGTACTTC
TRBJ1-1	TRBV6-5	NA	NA	CASSYKPWNTEAFF	TGTGCCAGCAGTTATAAACCGTGGAACACTGAAGCTTTCTTT
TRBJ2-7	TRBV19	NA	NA	CASSIGTVGYEQYF	TGTGCCAGTAGTATTGGAACCGTCGGCTACGAGCAGTACTTC
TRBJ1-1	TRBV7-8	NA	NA	CASSLDRDGTEAFF	TGTGCCAGCAGCTTAGACAGGGACGGGACTGAAGCTTTCTTT
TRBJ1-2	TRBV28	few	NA	CASTGGATNYGYTF	TGTGCCAGCACGGGGGGGGCTACCAACTATGGCTACACCTTC
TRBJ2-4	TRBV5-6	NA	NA	CASSSGIGGNIQYF	TGTGCCAGCAGCTCGGGAATCGGGGGAAACATTCAGTACTTC
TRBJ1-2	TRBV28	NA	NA	CASSSTPGWNYGYTF	TGTGCCAGCAGTTCCACTCCCGGGTGGAACTATGGCTACACCTTC
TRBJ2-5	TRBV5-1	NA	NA	CASSLVLGLETQYF	TGCGCCAGCAGCTTGGTTTTGGGGCTGGAGACCCAGTACTTC
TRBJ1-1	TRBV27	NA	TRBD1	CASSTLKDRGRDGAFF	TGTGCCAGCAGTACCCTGAAGGACAGGGGGCGCGACGGAGCTTTCTTT
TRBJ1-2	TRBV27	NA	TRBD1	CASTTGTGYGYTF	TGTGCCAGCACGACCGGGACAGGCTATGGCTACACCTTC